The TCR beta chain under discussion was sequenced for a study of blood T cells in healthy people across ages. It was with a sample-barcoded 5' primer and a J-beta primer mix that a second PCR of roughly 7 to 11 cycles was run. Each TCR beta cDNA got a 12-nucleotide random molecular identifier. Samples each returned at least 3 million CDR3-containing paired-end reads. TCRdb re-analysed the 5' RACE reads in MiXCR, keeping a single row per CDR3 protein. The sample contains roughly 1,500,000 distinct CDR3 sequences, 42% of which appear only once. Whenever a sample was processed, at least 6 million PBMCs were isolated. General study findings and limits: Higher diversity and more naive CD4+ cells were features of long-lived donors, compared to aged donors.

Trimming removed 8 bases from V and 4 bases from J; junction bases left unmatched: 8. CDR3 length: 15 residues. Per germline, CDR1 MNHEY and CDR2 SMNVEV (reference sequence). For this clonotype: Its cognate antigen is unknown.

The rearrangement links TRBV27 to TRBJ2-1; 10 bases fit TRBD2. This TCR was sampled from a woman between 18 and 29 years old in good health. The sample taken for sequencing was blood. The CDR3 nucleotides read TGTGCCAGCCACTCCGGGACTAGCGTGTACAATGAGCAGTTCTTC. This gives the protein CASHSGTSVYNEQFF.